Here is one T cell receptor (beta chain) with its context. Its antigen is not identified. The data were obtained in a study of cytomegalovirus exposure and HLA in healthy donors. Study-level findings and limits: The study carried out a later analysis of TCR beta sequences. It associated 15,000 to 20,000 of them with specific HLA alleles at a false discovery rate of 0.05. It was reported that the classifier diagnosed cytomegalovirus status with high specificity and sensitivity in both the original and validation cohorts. There was a cluster of highly shared sequence variants that was likely a sequencing artifact. Across donors, presence/absence analyses took sequencing depth to be roughly uniform.

V dropped 6 bases and J dropped 5 bases, with 23 bases sitting between them. CDR1 is MDHEN and CDR2 is SYDVKM in the germline V gene. The CDR3 spans 17 residues. The PCR contained 60 Vbeta and 13 Jbeta primers. Only in-frame clones appear in the TCRdb table, and some are missing; sequencing was by immunoSEQ multiplex PCR. The table has about 140,000 clones, around 82% seen once. This TCR was recovered from a female donor in good health and CMV-seronegative. The chain recombines TRBV28 with TRBJ1-5, with D maybe TRBD1 (5 bases). Input material: PBMCs. The CDR3 reads CASRTSSRQFLDQPQHF. The CDR3 DNA reads as TGTGCCAGCAGAACTTCCTCCCGACAGTTCCTTGATCAGCCCCAGCATTTT.